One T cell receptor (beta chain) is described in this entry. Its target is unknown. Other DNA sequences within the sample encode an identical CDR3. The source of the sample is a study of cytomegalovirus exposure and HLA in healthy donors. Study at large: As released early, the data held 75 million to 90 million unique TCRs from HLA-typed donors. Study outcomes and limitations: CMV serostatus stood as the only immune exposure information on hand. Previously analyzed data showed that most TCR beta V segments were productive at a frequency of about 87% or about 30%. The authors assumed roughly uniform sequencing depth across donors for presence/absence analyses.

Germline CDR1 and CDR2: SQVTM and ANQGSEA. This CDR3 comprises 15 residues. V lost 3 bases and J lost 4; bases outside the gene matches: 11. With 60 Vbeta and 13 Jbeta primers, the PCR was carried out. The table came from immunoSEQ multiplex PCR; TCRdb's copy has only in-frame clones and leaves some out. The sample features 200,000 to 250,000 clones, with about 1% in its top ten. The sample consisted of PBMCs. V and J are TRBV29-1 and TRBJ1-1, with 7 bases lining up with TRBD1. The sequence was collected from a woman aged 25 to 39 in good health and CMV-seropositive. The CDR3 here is CSVDPTGPLGTEAFF. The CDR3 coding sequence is TGCAGCGTTGACCCGACAGGGCCCTTAGGCACTGAAGCTTTCTTT.